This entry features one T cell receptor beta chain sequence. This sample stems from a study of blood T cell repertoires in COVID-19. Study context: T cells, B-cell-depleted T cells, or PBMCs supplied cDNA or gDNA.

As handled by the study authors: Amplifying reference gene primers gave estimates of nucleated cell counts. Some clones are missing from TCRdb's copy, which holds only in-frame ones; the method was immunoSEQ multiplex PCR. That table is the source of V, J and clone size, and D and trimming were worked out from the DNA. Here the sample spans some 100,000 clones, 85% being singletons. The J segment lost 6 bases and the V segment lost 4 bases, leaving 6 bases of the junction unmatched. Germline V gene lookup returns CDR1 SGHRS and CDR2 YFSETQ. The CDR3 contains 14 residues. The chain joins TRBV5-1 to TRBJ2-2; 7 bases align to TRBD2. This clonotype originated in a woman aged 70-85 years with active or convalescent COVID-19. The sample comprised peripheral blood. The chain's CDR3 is CASSPTSSSGELFF. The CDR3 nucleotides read TGCGCCAGCAGCCCGACTAGCTCCTCCGGGGAGCTGTTTTTT.